The rows below give T cell receptor beta chains drawn from one sample of a study of cytomegalovirus exposure and HLA in healthy donors. Profiling relied on immunoSEQ multiplex PCR, and the TCRdb table lists in-frame clones only, not all of them. This listing includes roughly 190,000 clones. Sequences were obtained from PBMCs. The receptors shown here come from a man aged 30-40 years in good health and CMV-seronegative. The CDR3 runs from the conserved cysteine through the conserved F or W. Fields, in order: D gene, J gene, V gene, CDR3 DNA, CDR3 protein. The D gene is left open where the match is weak.

D: TRBD2
J: TRBJ2-7
V: TRBV7-3
DNA: TGTGCCAGCAGCTTCACTAGCGGGTCCTACGAGCAGTACTTC
CDR3: CASSFTSGSYEQYF

D: NA
J: TRBJ1-2
V: TRBV9
DNA: TGTGCCAGCAGCGTGACGCCCACAGGGTTAGACTATGGCTACACCTTC
CDR3: CASSVTPTGLDYGYTF

D: TRBD2
J: TRBJ2-1
V: TRBV5-1
DNA: TGCGCCAGCGATAAAGCGGGAGGCTACAATGAGCAGTTCTTC
CDR3: CASDKAGGYNEQFF

D: NA
J: TRBJ2-7
V: TRBV5-1
DNA: TGCGCCAGCAGCCGGGAGCGAGGGGCCTACGAGCAGTACTTC
CDR3: CASSRERGAYEQYF

D: TRBD1
J: TRBJ1-2
V: TRBV19
DNA: TGTGCCAGCCGAACAGGGGCGAATGGCTACACCTTC
CDR3: CASRTGANGYTF

D: NA
J: TRBJ1-4
V: TRBV10-1
DNA: TGCGCCAGCAGCCCACAGGGTCAGCGGGAAAAACTGTTTTTT
CDR3: CASSPQGQREKLFF

D: NA
J: TRBJ2-7
V: TRBV18
DNA: TGTGCCAGCTCACCAGTACAGGGAAGCTTCGAGCAGTACTTC
CDR3: CASSPVQGSFEQYF

D: NA
J: TRBJ1-4
V: TRBV7-6
DNA: TGTGCCAGCAGCTTATCCAGGGTTAATGAAAAACTGTTTTTT
CDR3: CASSLSRVNEKLFF

D: TRBD1
J: TRBJ2-3
V: TRBV5-6
DNA: TGTGCCAGCAGCTTGCGGACAGGGGGCACAGATACGCAGTATTTT
CDR3: CASSLRTGGTDTQYF

D: NA
J: TRBJ1-5
V: TRBV19
DNA: TGTGCCAGTAGTACGGGGGGGCCCCAGCATTTT
CDR3: CASSTGGPQHF

D: NA
J: TRBJ2-7
V: TRBV30
DNA: TGTGCCTGGAGTATTACCTACGAGCAGTACTTC
CDR3: CAWSITYEQYF

D: NA
J: TRBJ1-2
V: TRBV9
DNA: TGTGCCAGCAGCGTAGTTGGAGGGAACTATGGCTACACCTTC
CDR3: CASSVVGGNYGYTF

D: TRBD1
J: TRBJ2-7
V: TRBV6-5
DNA: TGTGCCAGCAGCAAGGACAGGCTCTACGAGCAGTACTTC
CDR3: CASSKDRLYEQYF

D: NA
J: TRBJ2-2
V: TRBV4-3
DNA: TGCGCCAGCAGCCAGCCAGATATCACCGGGGAGCTGTTTTTT
CDR3: CASSQPDITGELFF

D: NA
J: TRBJ2-5
V: TRBV7-9
DNA: TGTGCCAGCAGCTCCCGGGGCCAAGAGACCCAGTACTTC
CDR3: CASSSRGQETQYF

D: TRBD1
J: TRBJ2-7
V: TRBV18
DNA: TGTGCCAGCTCACCCATTTGGGGACAGGGAAACGAGCAGTACTTC
CDR3: CASSPIWGQGNEQYF

D: NA
J: TRBJ2-1
V: TRBV19
DNA: TGTGCCAGTAGCTCAGCGACCCTCGCCCCCTACAATGAGCAGTTCTTC
CDR3: CASSSATLAPYNEQFF

D: NA
J: TRBJ1-1
V: TRBV11-3
DNA: TGTGCCAGCAGCTTAGATACAGGAACTGAAGCTTTCTTT
CDR3: CASSLDTGTEAFF

D: TRBD2
J: TRBJ2-7
V: TRBV18
DNA: TGTGCCAGCTCACACCCTTTGGGGGAGGGCTCCTACGAGCAGTACTTC
CDR3: CASSHPLGEGSYEQYF

D: TRBD1
J: TRBJ1-1
V: TRBV6-5
DNA: TGTGCCAGCAGTAGGACAGGCTGGGGGAACACTGAAGCTTTCTTT
CDR3: CASSRTGWGNTEAFF

D: NA
J: TRBJ1-2
V: TRBV27
DNA: TGTGCCAGCAGTTTATCGGCCGGGTTCGGTAACTATGGCTACACCTTC
CDR3: CASSLSAGFGNYGYTF

D: TRBD1
J: TRBJ1-2
V: TRBV18
DNA: TGTGCCAGCTCACCCGGGACAGGGGGCAACGGCTATGGCTACACCTTC
CDR3: CASSPGTGGNGYGYTF

D: NA
J: TRBJ1-1
V: TRBV6-5
DNA: TGTGCCAGCAGTTACTCGACCGCAGGGAACACTGAAGCTTTCTTT
CDR3: CASSYSTAGNTEAFF

D: NA
J: TRBJ2-1
V: TRBV7-2
DNA: TGTGCCAGCAGCTTAGGACAGGCGAATTACAATGAGCAGTTCTTC
CDR3: CASSLGQANYNEQFF

D: TRBD2
J: TRBJ2-5
V: TRBV7-7
DNA: TGTGCCACCCGGGCGGGAGGCCCGGCAGAGACCCAGTACTTC
CDR3: CATRAGGPAETQYF

D: TRBD2
J: TRBJ2-3
V: TRBV7-9
DNA: TGTGCCAGCAGCTGGTCGAGAGCGGGGGGCCTCGGAACAGATACGCAGTATTTT
CDR3: CASSWSRAGGLGTDTQYF

D: NA
J: TRBJ1-1
V: TRBV6-5
DNA: TGTGCCAGCAGTTACCGGGGGAGATTCGAAGCTTTCTTT
CDR3: CASSYRGRFEAFF

D: NA
J: TRBJ2-7
V: TRBV7-8
DNA: TGTGCCAGCAGCTTAGAAGAGCTTTCCTACGAGCAGTACTTC
CDR3: CASSLEELSYEQYF

D: TRBD2
J: TRBJ2-1
V: TRBV7-6
DNA: TGTGCCAGCAGCTCGCCGACTAGCGGGGGGTCCAATGAGCAGTTCTTC
CDR3: CASSSPTSGGSNEQFF

D: TRBD1
J: TRBJ1-4
V: TRBV6-1
DNA: TGTGCCAGCAGTGAAGGGGCTTTGGGACAGGGGAATGAAAAACTGTTTTTT
CDR3: CASSEGALGQGNEKLFF

D: TRBD2
J: TRBJ2-3
V: TRBV7-2
DNA: TGTGCTCGGGGCGGGAGGCTAGATACGCAGTATTTT
CDR3: CARGGRLDTQYF

D: TRBD1
J: TRBJ2-2
V: TRBV7-7
DNA: TGTGCCAGCAGCTCCAGACAGGGGACCACCGGGGAGCTGTTTTTT
CDR3: CASSSRQGTTGELFF

D: NA
J: TRBJ1-4
V: TRBV27
DNA: TGTGCCAGCAGTTTTTCGGGGTTGAATGAAAAACTGTTTTTT
CDR3: CASSFSGLNEKLFF

D: NA
J: TRBJ2-7
V: TRBV5-4
DNA: TGTGCCAGTTTCAGGAGGTTCGCGGATAAAAGGGAGCAGTACTTC
CDR3: CASFRRFADKREQYF

D: TRBD1
J: TRBJ2-7
V: TRBV19
DNA: TGTGCCAGTAGTACCCCCGGGACAGGGGGCGGGGAGCAGTACTTC
CDR3: CASSTPGTGGGEQYF

D: TRBD1
J: TRBJ2-7
V: TRBV6-5
DNA: TGTGCCAGCAGCCGGGACAGGGGTTACGAGCAGTACTTC
CDR3: CASSRDRGYEQYF

D: NA
J: TRBJ2-3
V: TRBV5-1
DNA: TGCGCCAGCAGGCGGGGTTCTAGCACAGATACGCAGTATTTT
CDR3: CASRRGSSTDTQYF

D: TRBD1
J: TRBJ2-2
V: TRBV11-2
DNA: TGTGCCAGCAGCTCGGGAGGGACAGGGGTCTACACCGGGGAGCTGTTTTTT
CDR3: CASSSGGTGVYTGELFF

D: NA
J: TRBJ2-7
V: TRBV7-9
DNA: TGTGCCAGCAGCCGGACATGGGGCTTGAGCTCCTACGAGCAGTACTTC
CDR3: CASSRTWGLSSYEQYF

D: TRBD1
J: TRBJ2-2
V: TRBV10-3
DNA: TGTGCCATCAAATCTGGGGACAGGACCGACGCGAACACCGGGGAGCTGTTTTTT
CDR3: CAIKSGDRTDANTGELFF

D: TRBD1
J: TRBJ2-1
V: TRBV5-1
DNA: TGCGCCAGCAGCTTGGCAGGGGGCGTGAGGGACAATGAGCAGTTCTTC
CDR3: CASSLAGGVRDNEQFF

D: TRBD1
J: TRBJ2-2
V: TRBV9
DNA: TGTGCCAGCAGCGGACAGGGGGCCGGGGAGCTGTTTTTT
CDR3: CASSGQGAGELFF

D: TRBD2
J: TRBJ2-1
V: TRBV5-1
DNA: TGCGCCAGCAGCTCGGGACTAGCGGGGGGGCCTTCCTCCTACAATGAGCAGTTCTTC
CDR3: CASSSGLAGGPSSYNEQFF